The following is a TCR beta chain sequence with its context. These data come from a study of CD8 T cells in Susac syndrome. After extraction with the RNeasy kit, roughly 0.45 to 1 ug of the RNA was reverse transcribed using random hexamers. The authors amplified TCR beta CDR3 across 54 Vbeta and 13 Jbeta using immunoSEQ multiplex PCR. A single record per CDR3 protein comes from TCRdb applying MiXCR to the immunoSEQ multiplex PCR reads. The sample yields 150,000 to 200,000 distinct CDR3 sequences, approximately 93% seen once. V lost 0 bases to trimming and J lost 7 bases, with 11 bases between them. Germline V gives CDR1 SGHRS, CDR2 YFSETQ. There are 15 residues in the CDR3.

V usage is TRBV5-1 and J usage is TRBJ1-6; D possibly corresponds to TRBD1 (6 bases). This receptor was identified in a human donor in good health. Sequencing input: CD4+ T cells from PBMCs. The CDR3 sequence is CASSLVGGNNSPLHF. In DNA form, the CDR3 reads TGCGCCAGCAGCTTGGTGGGGGGCAACAATTCACCCCTCCACTTT.